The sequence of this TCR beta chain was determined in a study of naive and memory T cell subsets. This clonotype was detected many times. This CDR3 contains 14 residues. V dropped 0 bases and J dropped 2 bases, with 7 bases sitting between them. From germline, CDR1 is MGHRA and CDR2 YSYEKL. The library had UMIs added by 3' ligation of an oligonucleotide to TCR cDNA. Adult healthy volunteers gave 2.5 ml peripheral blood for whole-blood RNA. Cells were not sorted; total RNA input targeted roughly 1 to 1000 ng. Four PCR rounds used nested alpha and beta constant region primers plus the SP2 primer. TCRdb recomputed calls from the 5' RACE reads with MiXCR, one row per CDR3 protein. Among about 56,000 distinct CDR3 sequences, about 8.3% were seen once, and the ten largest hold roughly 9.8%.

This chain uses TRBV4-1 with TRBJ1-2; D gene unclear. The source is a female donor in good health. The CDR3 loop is CASSQEPENYGYTF. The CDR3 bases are TGCGCCAGCAGCCAAGAGCCAGAAAACTATGGCTACACCTTC.